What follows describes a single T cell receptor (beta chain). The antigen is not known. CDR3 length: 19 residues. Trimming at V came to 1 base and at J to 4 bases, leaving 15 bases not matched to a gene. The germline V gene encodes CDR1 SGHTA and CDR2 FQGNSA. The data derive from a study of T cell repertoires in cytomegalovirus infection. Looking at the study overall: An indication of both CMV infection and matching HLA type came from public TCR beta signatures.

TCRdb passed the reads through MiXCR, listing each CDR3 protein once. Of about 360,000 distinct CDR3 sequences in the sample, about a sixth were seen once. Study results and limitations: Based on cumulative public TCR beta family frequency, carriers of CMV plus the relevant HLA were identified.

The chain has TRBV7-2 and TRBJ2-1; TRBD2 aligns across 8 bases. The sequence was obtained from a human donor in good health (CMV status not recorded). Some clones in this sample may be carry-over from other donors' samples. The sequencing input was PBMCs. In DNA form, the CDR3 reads TGTGCCAGCAGCTTAGGCCGCGCGGGGGGACCGCGGGGGTACAATGAGCAGTTCTTC. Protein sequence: CASSLGRAGGPRGYNEQFF.